This T cell receptor (beta chain) was sequenced during a study of T cell responses to AZD1222 COVID-19 vaccine. Findings and caveats of the study: Researchers report vaccine-associated CD4 TCRs spanning spike, with dominance at 160-218 and 743-854. Of spike-specific TCRs, nearly half reportedly target regions left unmutated in variants. Repertoire samples came only from after the peak T cell response. Clonal diversity was possibly underestimated; the donors were predominantly white British and more often female.

Concerning this clone itself: What it recognizes is unknown.

The table came from immunoSEQ multiplex PCR; TCRdb's copy has only in-frame clones and leaves some out. The sample holds 130,000 or so clones; about nine tenths are singletons and the top ten take under 1.2%. Germline-derived CDR1 and CDR2 are LNHDA and SQIVND (reference sequence). The CDR3 loop spans 14 amino acids. V gave up 4 bases and J gave up 7 bases; unmatched junction bases: 3. The TCR originated in an adult who received the AZD1222 COVID-19 vaccine. The rearrangement links TRBV19 to TRBJ2-3; 12 bases are shared with TRBD2. Sequenced material: peripheral blood, taken 28 days after the second AZD1222 dose. The CDR3: CASSNGLAGHTQYF. The CDR3 nucleotides read TGTGCCAGTAGTAACGGACTAGCGGGACATACGCAGTATTTT.